Below are 18 T cell receptor beta chains sequenced from a single sample in a study of T cell changes during pregnancy in multiple sclerosis. Method: immunoSEQ multiplex PCR; TCRdb's copy keeps in-frame clones and lacks some. The data show 40,000 to 50,000 clones, with about 93% seen just once and 0.7% held by the top ten. Sequenced here: CD4+ T cells from peripheral blood mononuclear cells, sampled before pregnancy. All receptors come from a female donor with multiple sclerosis, enrolled in a pregnancy study.

DNA of the CDR3: TGTGCCAGCAGATCCGGTGGTACCGGGGAGCTGTTTTTT. Encoded protein: CASRSGGTGELFF. The gene calls are TRBV7-2 and TRBJ2-2; no definite D call. Trimming took 6 bases from V and 5 from J, leaving 10 bases between them. This CDR3 spans 13 amino acids. Looked up from germline, CDR1 is SGHTA and CDR2 is FQGNSA.

V and J are TRBV2 and TRBJ2-1; TRBD2 matches 8 bases. V lost 9 bases, J lost 6 bases, and 10 bases stayed unmatched. CDR3 length equals 14 residues. Germline V gene data show CDR1 as SNHLY and CDR2 as FYNNEI. CDR3 coding DNA: TGTGCCAGTAAACTGACGGGGGGGAGCAATGAGCAGTTCTTC. This codes for CASKLTGGSNEQFF.

The CDR3 sequence is CASSSAFMTSGRNNEQFF. The CDR3 nucleotides are TGTGCCAGCAGTTCCGCTTTCATGACTAGCGGGAGAAACAATGAGCAGTTCTTC. V is TRBV28 and J is TRBJ2-1; TRBD2 matches at 12 bases. This CDR3 region has 18 residues. Trimming at V came to 4 bases and at J to 5 bases, leaving 12 bases not matched to a gene. Germline-derived CDR1 and CDR2 are MDHEN and SYDVKM.

The chain combines TRBV7-8 with TRBJ2-1; 13 bases fit TRBD2. In germline, CDR1 is SGHVS, CDR2 FQNEAQ. CDR3 length equals 15 residues. With 3 bases clipped from V and 8 bases from J, the junction kept 4 bases outside the gene matches. CDR3 region: CASSFGLAGEDEQFF. As DNA, the CDR3 is TGTGCCAGCAGCTTTGGACTAGCGGGAGAAGATGAGCAGTTCTTC.

The chain has TRBV6-6 and TRBJ2-7; possible D gene TRBD2, 6 bases. Germline V gene sequence: CDR1 MNHNY, CDR2 SVGAGI (reference sequence). This CDR3 region has 13 residues. V lost 7 bases and J lost 4, with 14 bases in between. CDR3 nucleotide sequence: TGTGCCAGCACCCCCTCGGGAGAATACGAGCAGTACTTC. This translates into CASTPSGEYEQYF.

The chain uses TRBV7-9 and TRBJ1-1; TRBD1 matches 7 bases. V trimming: 4 bases; J trimming: 1 base; junction bases outside the gene matches: 12. CDR1 and CDR2 from the germline V gene are SEHNR and FQNEAQ (reference sequence). The length of the CDR3 is 17 residues. The CDR3 DNA is TGTGCCAGCAGCTCATCGAGAGGGGGCCCTAGGAACACTGAAGCTTTCTTT. This sequence encodes CASSSSRGGPRNTEAFF.

This chain connects TRBV11-1 to TRBJ1-6, with a possible D match to TRBD1 (6 bases). The CDR3 has 14 residues. Trimming pared 4 bases from V and 7 bases from J, leaving 11 bases between. CDR1 SGHAT and CDR2 FQDESV come from the germline V gene (reference sequence). CDR3 protein: CASSYRDSNSPLHF. The CDR3 DNA follows: TGTGCCAGCAGCTACAGGGATTCCAATTCACCCCTCCACTTT.

This chain joins TRBV19 and TRBJ1-2, with 7 bases aligning to TRBD1. CDR1 and CDR2 (germline): LNHDA, SQIVND (reference sequence). Germline trimming cut 4 bases from V and 4 bases from J; bases unmatched to any gene: 3. The CDR3 spans 13 residues. The CDR3 loop is CASSNRGGYGYTF. The CDR3 DNA is TGTGCCAGTAGTAACAGGGGCGGCTATGGCTACACCTTC. The complete variable domain, with remaining parts taken from reference TRBV19 and TRBJ1-2, reads DGGITQSPKYLFRKEGQNVTLSCEQNLNHDAMYWYRQDPGQGLRLIYYSQIVNDFQKGDIAEGYSVSREKKESFPLTVTSAQKNPTAFYLCASSNRGGYGYTFGSGTRLTVV.

The V and J genes are TRBV7-7 and TRBJ1-5; D is undetermined. This CDR3 is built from 16 residues. With 1 base removed from V and 2 bases from J, the gap between germline ends came to 12 bases. CDR1 and CDR2 (germline): SSHAT, FNYEAQ (reference sequence). The DNA for the CDR3 is TGTGCCAGCAGCTTAGAATGGACTGAGGGCAATCAGCCCCAGCATTTT. This gives the protein CASSLEWTEGNQPQHF.

The V call is TRBV29-1, the J call TRBJ1-1; TRBD1 matches at 9 bases. Trimming took 6 bases from V and 0 from J; bases not matched to a gene: 17. Looked up from germline, CDR1 is SQVTM and CDR2 is ANQGSEA. CDR3 length equals 18 residues. The CDR3 DNA is TGCAGCGTGCCCGGGACAGGGATTTTTCTCGACATGAACACTGAAGCTTTCTTT. It specifies CSVPGTGIFLDMNTEAFF.

V is TRBV28 and J is TRBJ1-2; D may be TRBD1 (5 bases). The CDR3 totals 13 residues. Trimming cost V 5 bases and J 7 bases, with 14 bases left between them. Germline V gives CDR1 MDHEN, CDR2 SYDVKM. CDR3 amino acids: CASSPGTQSGYTF. The DNA for the CDR3 is TGTGCCAGCAGTCCCGGGACTCAAAGTGGCTACACCTTC.

This chain joins TRBV4-2 and TRBJ2-5, with D possibly TRBD1 on 6 matching bases. The assigned J gene may be wrong: the sequence end matches TRBJ2-7 better. Germline CDR1 LGHNA, CDR2 YNFKEQ. The CDR3 consists of 14 residues. DNA for the CDR3: TGTGCCAGCAGCCCCCCCGGGACAATCTACGAGCAGTACTTC. This encodes CASSPPGTIYEQYF.

The chain links TRBV28 to TRBJ2-2; TRBD2 matches 14 bases. This CDR3 is 19 amino acids long. Germline V gene lookup returns CDR1 MDHEN and CDR2 SYDVKM. Germline trimming cut 3 bases from V and 3 bases from J; bases unmatched to any gene: 9. This chain's CDR3 is CASSFLRGLAGEHTGELFF. CDR3 nucleotides: TGTGCCAGCAGTTTTTTGAGGGGACTAGCGGGAGAACACACCGGGGAGCTGTTTTTT.

The rearrangement joins TRBV7-2 to TRBJ1-2; 8 bases fit TRBD1. This CDR3 has 13 amino acids. Germline V gene sequence: CDR1 SGHTA, CDR2 FQGNSA. The V segment lost 4 bases and the J segment 8 bases; nucleotides outside the gene matches: 6. Written as DNA, the CDR3 is TGTGCCAGCAGCTCTAGGACAGGGCTCGGCTACACCTTC. Its protein product is CASSSRTGLGYTF. Filled out from reference TRBV7-2 and TRBJ1-2, the complete variable domain reads GAGVSQSPSNKVTEKGKDVELRCDPISGHTALYWYRQSLGQGLEFLIYFQGNSAPDKSGLPSDRFSAERTGGSVSTLTIQRTQQEDSAVYLCASSSRTGLGYTFGSGTRLTVV.

The CDR3 DNA reads as TGCGCCAGCAGCCGGACTTGGTCCTCCTACAATGAGCAGTTCTTC. Amino acids: CASSRTWSSYNEQFF. J is TRBJ2-1 and V is TRBV5-1, with TRBD2 as a possible D gene (5 bases). Germline V gives CDR1 SGHRS, CDR2 YFSETQ. The CDR3 has 15 amino acids. V was pared by 4 bases and J by 0 bases, with 11 bases between.

This chain joins TRBV6-6 and TRBJ1-1, with TRBD1 matching 9 bases. V was pared by 6 bases and J by 5 bases, with 7 bases of the junction left unmatched. CDR1 and CDR2 from the germline V gene are MNHNY and SVGAGI (reference sequence). The CDR3 loop spans 14 amino acids. CDR3 DNA sequence: TGTGCCAGCAGCACAGGGGGCCCGATTACTGAAGCTTTCTTT. Encoded protein: CASSTGGPITEAFF.

Only a few counts were recorded for this clone. The chain combines TRBV6-6 with TRBJ2-7; the D gene is possibly TRBD2 (6 bases). Germline loops: CDR1 MNHNY, CDR2 SVGAGI (reference sequence). Trimming took 8 bases from V and 6 from J, leaving 17 bases between them. The CDR3 has 13 amino acids. In DNA form, the CDR3 reads TGTGCCAGCGCCGCCCCGGGAGCGGGCGAGCAGTACTTC. Its protein product is CASAAPGAGEQYF.

The chain joins TRBV2 to TRBJ2-3, with 9 bases fitting TRBD2. V was clipped by 3 bases and J by 2 bases; unmatched bases: 3. The CDR3 covers 15 residues. CDR1 is SNHLY, CDR2 FYNNEI, per germline. Written as DNA, the CDR3 is TGTGCCAGCAGTGACGCTAGCGGGATCACAGATACGCAGTATTTT. Translating gives CASSDASGITDTQYF. Complete variable domain (other parts from reference TRBV2 and TRBJ2-3): EPEVTQTPSHQVTQMGQEVILRCVPISNHLYFYWYRQILGQKVEFLVSFYNNEISEKSEIFDDQFSVERPDGSNFTLKIRSTKLEDSAMYFCASSDASGITDTQYFGPGTRLTVL.